The following is a TCR beta chain sequence with its context. This specimen comes from a study of identifying expanded T cells in peripheral blood. CDR3 length equals 15 residues. Sequencing was performed with immunoSEQ multiplex PCR; in TCRdb, only in-frame clones are kept and a portion is missing. In the table there are under 150,000 clones, 75% to 90% of which are singletons. The clonotype comes from a person between 18 and 75 years old in good health. The gene calls are TRBV1 and TRBJ2-3; the table names TRBD2, a call not compared with the DNA. TRBV1 is assigned pseudogene status. Sequencing used blood. The CDR3 bases are TGCACCAGCAGCCCGACTAGCGCCTTCACAGATACGCAGTATTTT. It encodes CTSSPTSAFTDTQYF.